What follows describes a single T cell receptor beta chain. This clone has a handful of counts. Its cognate antigen has yet to be identified. Base qualities were left out, and no much larger clone turns up one base away. The sample belongs to a study of shared clonotypes between healthy human individuals (dated by TCRdb to about 2020). In terms of the full investigation: Three men and a couple of women, aged 18 to 49 years, made up the cohort. Per donor, three plates each were used for CD4 naive and CD4 memory, two for CD8 naive, and one for CD8 memory. The study deeply sequenced blood TCR repertoires of five healthy adults to estimate repertoire size and the extent of clonotype sharing between individuals. Libraries were prepared and TCR repertoires were sequenced by different laboratories using diverse techniques, in order to increase sequencing depth and limit assay-specific biases. Between about 0.9 and 8.9 billion PBMCs per donor were obtained by leukapheresis.

Healthy HIV-negative adults with no recently reported acute infections or vaccinations were included as donors. Only Caucasian adults living in Nashville, Tennessee, USA were represented among the donors. CD4+ T cells were enriched by magnetic negative selection, after which naive cells were positively selected on CD45RA and the negative fraction was taken as the memory subset. Blood was collected by leukapheresis, and PBMCs were isolated by Ficoll-Histopaque density gradient centrifugation and then cryopreserved in liquid nitrogen vapor phase. Purity and quantity of every magnetically sorted T cell population were checked by analytical flow cytometry. Genomic DNA was isolated from each sorted fraction and quantified by UV absorbance on a Nanodrop 2000c. Using the deep immunoSEQ assay, multiplex PCR amplified TCR CDR3 regions from genomic DNA. Genomic DNA extracted from each cell subset was distributed evenly over all wells of several immunoSEQ 96-well plates, and each plate served as one replicate. For sorted subsets, around 200 ng genomic DNA, equal to 25,000 to 35,000 T cell genomes, was loaded into each replicate PCR. Purified libraries were quantified with a Qubit 3.0 fluorometer, sized on a Bioanalyzer 2100, and re-quantified with the KAPA Library Quantification kit. Each immunoSEQ 96-well plate was sequenced on its own single-read 150-cycle Illumina NextSeq 550 flow cell. Processing in the source paper ran as follows. Because only junctional sequences without quality scores were contained in the immunoSEQ output, filtering matching that applied to full-length reads could not be performed. Sequences were annotated with PyIR, a Python wrapper for IgBLAST v1.9, and V/J genes and CDR3 were assigned using IMGT germline references. Reads with weak V/J assignments (E-value above 1e-6), missing CDR3, stop codons, out-of-frame junctions, or ambiguous translated residues were removed. A V3J clonotype was defined by an identical inferred V gene, J gene, and CDR3 amino acid sequence. To compute the percentage overlap between repertoires, the number of shared unique clonotypes was divided by the size of the smaller repertoire. Richness of each repertoire was evaluated using RTK rarefaction, the Chao1 estimator, and Recon v2.1 estimates of unobserved clonotypes. For all TCRbeta clonotypes obtained by the gDNA method from a few donors, generation probabilities were computed with OLGA. Here the immuneACCESS table is served through TCRdb, limited to in-frame sequences with V and J called. Missing clones are a known gap in these copies; in checked studies unresolved V genes cover under half, and the rest lacks a known reason. The DNA gave D and trimming, while V, J and clone size come from that table. This sample comprises around 350,000 clones, less than 75% of them detected only once. Of the sample, about 10% falls within the top ten clones.

From cysteine to phenylalanine, the CDR3 is 12 amino acids long. Only the CDR3 part of the read is kept: 36 bases, read in frame from the first base. CDR1 and CDR2 are read off the germline V gene as MDHEN and SYDVKM. Trimming removed 8 bases from V and 5 bases from J, leaving 10 bases between the germline ends. The paper as a whole reports these results and caveats: Incomplete sequencing was indicated by rarefaction of sorted-subset datasets, despite the large sequencing depth. Pairwise subsampling led to the expectation that sequencing depth would affect the degree of clonotype sharing among donors. The small number of donors limited the genetic and exposure-history diversity represented. Sampling was restricted to blood, and TCR repertoires in tissue are likely to differ from TCR repertoires in blood. Across a handful of donors, 5% to 6% of naive CD4, approximately 3.6% of naive CD8, 2.3% of memory CD4, and approximately 0.4% of memory CD8 clonotypes were shared. Estimated clonotype richness was generally larger for naive than for memory subsets. Clonotypes shared by all four sorted-subset donors showed higher generation probabilities than non-shared clonotypes.

The rearranged segments are TRBV28 and TRBJ2-1, with no confidently assigned D gene. The sequence came from a young man in good health. Sequenced material: memory CD4+ T cells sorted from blood. The cell subset or site label, as the study defines it: CD45RA-negative fraction. The CDR3 has the sequence CASGSQNNEQFF. The nucleotide sequence reads TGTGCCAGCGGAAGCCAAAACAATGAGCAGTTCTTC.